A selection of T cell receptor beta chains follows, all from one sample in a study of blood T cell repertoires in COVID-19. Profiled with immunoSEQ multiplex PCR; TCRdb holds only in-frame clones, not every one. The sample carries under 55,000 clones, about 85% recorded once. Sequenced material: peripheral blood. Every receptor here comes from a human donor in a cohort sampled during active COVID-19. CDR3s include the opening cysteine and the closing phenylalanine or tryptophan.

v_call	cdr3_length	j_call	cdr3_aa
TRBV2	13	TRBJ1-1	CASRDTKYTEAFF
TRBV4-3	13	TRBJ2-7	CASSRTSGYEQYF
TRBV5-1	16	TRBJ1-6	CASSPTDRYNNSPLHF
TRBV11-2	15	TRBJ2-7	CASSLRQGGPYEQYF
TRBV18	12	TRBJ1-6	CASSSGDSPLHF
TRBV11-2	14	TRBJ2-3	CASSREWGTDTQYF
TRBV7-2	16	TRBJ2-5	CASSFWPSGKEETQYF
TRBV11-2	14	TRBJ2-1	CASSVLGLASEQFF
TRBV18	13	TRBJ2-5	CASSSGLEETQYF
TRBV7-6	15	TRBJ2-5	CASSLVVVGQSTQYF
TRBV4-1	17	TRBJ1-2	CASSQDQVTGGWYGYTF
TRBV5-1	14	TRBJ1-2	CASSPEGSGNGYTF
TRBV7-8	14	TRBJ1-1	CASSARTGNTEAFF
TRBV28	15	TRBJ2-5	CASSPIAGGGETQYF
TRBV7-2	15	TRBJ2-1	CASSQGRGAVEEQFF
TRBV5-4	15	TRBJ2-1	CASSLGGQGRTEQFF
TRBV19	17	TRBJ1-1	CASSIGTGTGPNTEAFF
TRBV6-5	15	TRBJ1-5	CASRPSVGGNQPQHF
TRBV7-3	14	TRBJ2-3	CASSPQGHTDTQYF
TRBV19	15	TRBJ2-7	CASSIGSGSPYEQYF
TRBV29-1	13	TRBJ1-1	CSVGWGLNTEAFF
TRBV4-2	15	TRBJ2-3	CASSQGSGATDTQYF
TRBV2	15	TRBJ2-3	CASRRGGFSTDTQYF
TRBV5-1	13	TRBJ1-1	CASSANQKREAFF
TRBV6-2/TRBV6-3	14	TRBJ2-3	CASSFPDSTDTQYF
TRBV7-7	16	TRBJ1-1	CASSLVGGQGTTEAFF
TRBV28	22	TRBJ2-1	CASSLWHRLRGPGTSGYNEQFF
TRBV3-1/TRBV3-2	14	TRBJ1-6	CASSQDGQRSPLHF
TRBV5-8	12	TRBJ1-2	CASSVRQEGYTF
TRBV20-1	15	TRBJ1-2	CSASPPRTGPYGYTF
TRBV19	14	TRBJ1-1	CASSPQGARTEAFF
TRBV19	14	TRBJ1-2	CASRSDRVRGGYTF
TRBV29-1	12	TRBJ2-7	CSITESSYEQYF
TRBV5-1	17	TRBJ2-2	CASSLASSGGNTGELFF
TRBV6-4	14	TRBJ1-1	CASSDSRANTEAFF
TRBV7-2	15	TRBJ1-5	CASSPQGPSNQPQHF